This TCR beta chain was sequenced during a study of early T cells in non-severe SARS-CoV-2 infection. Study in general: From unsorted whole blood, bulk RNA was sequenced, and the chains remained unpaired.

V dropped 0 bases and J dropped 4 bases, with 15 bases sitting between them. The length of the CDR3 is 15 residues. Germline values: CDR1 DFQATT, CDR2 SNEGSKA (reference sequence). Individually, cDNA molecules had unique molecular identifiers attached to them. TCRdb re-called the 5' RACE reads through MiXCR, storing one row per CDR3 protein. The data contain some 30,000 distinct CDR3 sequences, 3% to 5% of them singletons. Study observations and caveats: VDJdb matches were skewed toward anti-spike CD8 T cell responses.

This clonotype occurred many times. Antigen specificity is unknown. The chain links TRBV20-1 to TRBJ1-1; perhaps TRBD1 as D (6 bases). Sequencing was performed on whole blood. This TCR was sampled from an adult who was a healthcare worker with PCR-confirmed SARS-CoV-2 infection or an uninfected control (not recorded which). CDR3 protein: CSARDGGGAATEAFF. DNA for the CDR3: TGCAGTGCTAGAGATGGGGGGGGCGCGGCCACTGAAGCTTTCTTT.